The 21 T cell receptor beta chains in this list originate from one sample, sequenced in a study of regulatory T cells in long-lasting Graves disease. Time point: newly diagnosed GD, antithyroid drugs for less than 3 months. With RNA extracted from PBMCs as input, the TCR library was made. HTBI primers from iRepertoire and Arm-PCR of CDR3 regions yielded the TCR beta libraries. TCRdb used MiXCR to reprocess the multiplex PCR reads, holding one entry per CDR3 protein. The sample includes roughly 420,000 distinct CDR3 sequences, less than 20% of them seen just once. The sample was also reused in another study, on T cells in Graves' hyperthyroidism and ophthalmopathy.

The input for sequencing was peripheral blood mononuclear cells (PBMCs), taken at new diagnosis, from a patient treated with antithyroid drugs. The receptor set was obtained from a woman aged 18-29 years with Graves disease.

As to this clonotype: The likely explanation is a read error, given a far larger clone one base away. The genes are TRBV7-9 and TRBJ2-7; TRBD2 matches at 7 bases. This CDR3 contains 16 residues. The trim removed 5 bases at V and 3 bases at J, leaving 13 bases unmatched. Germline loops: CDR1 SEHNR, CDR2 FQNEAQ (reference sequence). The DNA of the CDR3 is TGTGCCAGCAGCCCGGGGGGAGGTAGCAGAGGCTACGAGCAGTACTTC. The encoded protein is CASSPGGGSRGYEQYF.

V is TRBV11-3 and J is TRBJ2-2, with D unresolved. Germline V gives CDR1 SGHNT, CDR2 YENEEA. The V end was cut by 1 base, the J end by 0 bases, with 15 bases between. The CDR3 consists of 18 residues. CDR3 protein: CASSLGLRAHTNTGELFF. The CDR3 DNA reads TGTGCCAGCAGCTTAGGCCTAAGGGCACACACGAACACCGGGGAGCTGTTTTTT.

This clonotype has ten or more counts. The V call is TRBV7-2, the J call TRBJ2-7, with TRBD2 identical over 10 bases. The ends lost 1 base at V and 5 bases at J; junction bases unmatched: 5. CDR1 SGHTA and CDR2 FQGNSA come from the germline V gene. The CDR3 sequence is 15 residues long. The CDR3 bases are TGTGCCAGCAGCTTAGGGCTAGCGGGAGCGGACGAGCAGTACTTC. Translation gives CASSLGLAGADEQYF.

This clonotype has ten or more counts. The genes are TRBV18 and TRBJ1-5; D is unclear. Germline V lookup: CDR1 KGHSH, CDR2 LQKENI. V was trimmed by 0 bases and J by 3 bases, leaving 6 bases between them. This CDR3 has 14 residues. CDR3 sequence (DNA): TGTGCCAGCTCACCACCCTTATCCAATCAGCCCCAGCATTTT. Its protein is CASSPPLSNQPQHF.

The sample holds a few counts of this clonotype. The chain carries TRBV15 and TRBJ2-5; D tentatively reads TRBD1 or TRBD2 (6 bases each). This CDR3 has 14 residues. Germline CDR1 and CDR2: LNHNV and YYDKDF (reference sequence). V was pared by 0 bases and J by 3 bases, with 8 bases between. CDR3 in DNA: TGTGCCACCAGCAGAGAGAGGGGGGAAGAGACCCAGTACTTC. Its protein product is CATSRERGEETQYF.

This clonotype was recorded at least ten times. The chain employs TRBV6-2 or TRBV6-3 and TRBJ2-7, with a possible D match to TRBD1 (6 bases). CDR3 size: 15 residues. Germline CDR1 is MNHEY and CDR2 is SVGEGT. Trimming removed 5 bases from V and 0 bases from J, with 14 bases in between. The DNA of the CDR3 is TGTGCCAGCAGTGCCACCAGGGACAACTCCTACGAGCAGTACTTC. Translating it yields CASSATRDNSYEQYF.

The chain carries TRBV6-5 and TRBJ1-5; D call uncertain. Trimming pared 2 bases from V and 5 bases from J, leaving 13 bases between. This CDR3 contains 15 residues. Germline V lookup: CDR1 MNHEY, CDR2 SVGAGI. CDR3 amino acids: CASSYGSGIDQPQHF. CDR3 DNA: TGTGCCAGCAGTTACGGGTCAGGTATCGATCAGCCCCAGCATTTT.

This clonotype has just a few counts. The CDR3 DNA reads TGTGCCAGCAGCGTAGTGGGGGCTGGAAACACCATATATTTT. Translation gives CASSVVGAGNTIYF. The gene calls are TRBV9 and TRBJ1-3, with a weak D call TRBD1 (5 bases). The V and J ends lost 0 bases and 2 bases respectively, with 6 bases between them. The CDR3 is 14 residues long. Germline lookup yields CDR1 SGDLS and CDR2 YYNGEE.

The V gene is TRBV10-3, the J gene TRBJ2-2; 10 bases align to TRBD2. The CDR3 has 15 residues. Germline lookup yields CDR1 ENHRY and CDR2 SYGVKD. V shed 0 bases, J shed 6 bases, and the junction held 1 base outside the gene matches. In nucleotides, the CDR3 is TGTGCCATCAGTGAGTCAGCGGGAGGGCCCGGGGAGCTGTTTTTT. Translated, it gives CAISESAGGPGELFF.

This clonotype was counted many times. The chain combines TRBV28 with TRBJ2-1; no definite D call. The CDR3 is 13 amino acids. The germline gives CDR1 MDHEN, CDR2 SYDVKM. V lost 2 bases to trimming and J lost 7 bases, with 9 bases between them. The CDR3 sequence: CASSLIRVNEQFF. The CDR3 coding sequence is TGTGCCAGCAGTTTAATTAGGGTGAATGAGCAGTTCTTC.

This clonotype was recorded many times. For the CDR3, the DNA is TGTGCCAGCAGTGAGGGACTAGCGGACAATGAGCAGTTCTTC. Its protein product is CASSEGLADNEQFF. The V call is TRBV12-3 or TRBV12-4, the J call TRBJ2-1, with 11 positions matching TRBD2. The CDR3 consists of 14 residues. The V gene end was trimmed by 5 bases and the J gene end by 5 bases; junction bases not matched to a gene: 2.

Concerning this clonotype itself: A read error may be the cause here, since a much bigger clone is one base away. The V call is TRBV28, the J call TRBJ2-7; D remains ambiguous. The CDR3 has 13 amino acids. Germline CDR1 and CDR2: MDHEN and SYDVKM. The CDR3 sequence: CASSLLGIYGQYF. Here the CDR3 DNA reads TGTGCCAGCAGTTTATTGGGGATCTACGGGCAGTACTTC.

This clonotype was picked up many times. The V gene is TRBV11-2, the J gene TRBJ2-7; a weak D match, TRBD2 (5 bases). The CDR3 runs to 14 residues. The V end was cut by 5 bases, the J end by 4 bases, with 15 bases between. Germline values: CDR1 SGHAT, CDR2 FQNNGV. In nucleotides, the CDR3 is TGTGCCAGCAGCCCACTAGGCGAGACTTACGAGCAGTACTTC. It is translated as CASSPLGETYEQYF.

The sample holds many counts of this clonotype. The V and J genes are TRBV10-1 and TRBJ2-1, with D perhaps TRBD2 (6 bases). Germline V gene lookup returns CDR1 WNHNN and CDR2 SYGVQD (reference sequence). V was pared by 3 bases and J by 7 bases, with 16 bases between. The CDR3 loop spans 15 amino acids. The CDR3 nucleotides read TGCGCCAGCAGTGACGATCTAGCGAACGTAAATGAGCAGTTCTTC. This gives the protein CASSDDLANVNEQFF.

The chain links TRBV11-2 to TRBJ1-2; TRBD1 aligns across 9 bases. Germline CDR1 reads SGHAT; CDR2 reads FQNNGV. The CDR3 runs to 16 residues. Unmatched junction bases numbered 6, after V lost 0 bases and J lost 4 bases. This chain's CDR3 is CASSLDFGTGSYGYTF. The CDR3 bases are TGTGCCAGCAGCTTAGATTTCGGGACAGGGTCCTATGGCTACACCTTC.

The chain employs TRBV13 and TRBJ2-1; 8 bases line up with TRBD2. Germline V gives CDR1 PRHDT, CDR2 FYEKMQ (reference sequence). V gave up 4 bases and J gave up 4 bases; unmatched junction bases: 12. The CDR3 sequence is 17 residues long. This CDR3 reads CASSSEEGSGTYNEQFF. The CDR3 coding sequence is TGTGCCAGCAGCTCCGAGGAGGGTAGCGGGACGTACAATGAGCAGTTCTTC.

This clonotype has at least ten counts. This CDR3 reads CASSDTGLISGNTIYF. DNA of the CDR3: TGTGCCAGCAGCGACACGGGACTGATCTCTGGAAACACCATATATTTT. J is TRBJ1-3 and V is TRBV28; D is perhaps TRBD1 (5 bases). Germline V CDR1 and CDR2: MDHEN, SYDVKM. V dropped 6 bases and J dropped 0 bases, with 15 bases sitting between them. This CDR3 spans 16 amino acids. The whole variable domain, filled in from reference TRBV28 and TRBJ1-3, reads DVKVTQSSRYLVKRTGEKVFLECVQDMDHENMFWYRQDPGLGLRLIYFSYDVKMKEKGDIPEGYSVSREKKERFSLILESASTNQTSMYLCASSDTGLISGNTIYFGEGSWLTVV.

This clonotype has just a few counts. The V call is TRBV5-1, the J call TRBJ1-6; 7 positions agree with TRBD1. Trimming cost V 0 bases and J 8 bases; bases outside gene matches: 8. This CDR3 contains 16 residues. From germline, CDR1 is SGHRS and CDR2 YFSETQ. CDR3 loop: CASSLELTGLDSPLHF. Written as DNA, the CDR3 is TGCGCCAGCAGCTTGGAGTTGACAGGGTTGGATTCACCCCTCCACTTT.

This clonotype was counted a few times. The chain is built from TRBV20-1 and TRBJ2-3; possibly TRBD2 for D (6 bases). V was shortened by 0 bases and J by 0 bases, with 16 bases between the two germline ends. The CDR3 consists of 17 residues. Germline V lookup: CDR1 DFQATT, CDR2 SNEGSKA (reference sequence). CDR3 coding DNA: TGCAGTGCTAGAGATCTGCTCGGGGGATTTAGCACAGATACGCAGTATTTT. It is translated as CSARDLLGGFSTDTQYF.

This clonotype was observed once. The J gene is TRBJ2-4, the V gene TRBV7-9; 7 bases are shared with TRBD2. The germline V gene encodes CDR1 SEHNR and CDR2 FQNEAQ (reference sequence). V shed 6 bases, J shed 6 bases, and the junction held 11 bases outside the gene matches. This CDR3 has 15 residues. CDR3 in amino acids: CASSRGLGVGNIQYF. The CDR3 region has the DNA TGTGCCAGCAGTCGTGGACTAGGGGTTGGAAACATTCAGTACTTC.

This clonotype was counted ten times or more. The genes are TRBV2 and TRBJ2-7, with 7 bases lining up with TRBD2. This CDR3 is built from 12 residues. Germline assignment: CDR1 SNHLY and CDR2 FYNNEI. The V and J ends lost 7 bases and 4 bases, in that order; junction bases with no gene match: 4. This CDR3 is CASKREVYEQYF. The CDR3 DNA reads TGTGCCAGCAAACGGGAGGTTTACGAGCAGTACTTC.